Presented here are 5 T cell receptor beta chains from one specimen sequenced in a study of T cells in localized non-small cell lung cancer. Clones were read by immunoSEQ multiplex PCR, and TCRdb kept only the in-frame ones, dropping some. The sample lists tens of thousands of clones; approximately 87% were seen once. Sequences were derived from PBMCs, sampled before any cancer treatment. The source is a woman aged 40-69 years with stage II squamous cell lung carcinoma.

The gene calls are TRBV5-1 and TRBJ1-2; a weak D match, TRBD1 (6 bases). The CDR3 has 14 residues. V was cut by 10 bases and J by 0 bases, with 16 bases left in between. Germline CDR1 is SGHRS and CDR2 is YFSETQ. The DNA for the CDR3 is TGCGCCTCCCGACAGGACTACTCTAACTATGGCTACACCTTC. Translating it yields CASRQDYSNYGYTF.

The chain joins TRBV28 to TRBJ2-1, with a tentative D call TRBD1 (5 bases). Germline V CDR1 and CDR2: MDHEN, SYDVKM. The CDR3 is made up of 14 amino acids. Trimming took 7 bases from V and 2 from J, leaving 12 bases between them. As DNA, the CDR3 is TGTGCCAGCAATAGGGGTCGTGCCTACAATGAGCAGTTCTTC. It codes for CASNRGRAYNEQFF. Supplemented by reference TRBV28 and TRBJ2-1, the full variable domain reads DVKVTQSSRYLVKRTGEKVFLECVQDMDHENMFWYRQDPGLGLRLIYFSYDVKMKEKGDIPEGYSVSREKKERFSLILESASTNQTSMYLCASNRGRAYNEQFFGPGTRLTVL.

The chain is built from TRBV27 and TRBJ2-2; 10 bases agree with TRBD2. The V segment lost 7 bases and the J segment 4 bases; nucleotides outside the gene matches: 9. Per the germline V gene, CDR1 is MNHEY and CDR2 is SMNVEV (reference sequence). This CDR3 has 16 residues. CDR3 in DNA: TGTGCCAGCAAACTAGCGGGATTGGTTGGCACCGGGGAGCTGTTTTTT. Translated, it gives CASKLAGLVGTGELFF.

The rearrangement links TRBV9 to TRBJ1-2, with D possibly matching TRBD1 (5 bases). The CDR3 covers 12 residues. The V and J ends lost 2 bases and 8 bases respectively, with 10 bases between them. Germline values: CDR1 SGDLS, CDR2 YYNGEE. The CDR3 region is CASSVGRQGYTF. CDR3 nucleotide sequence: TGTGCCAGCAGCGTGGGACGTCAGGGCTACACCTTC. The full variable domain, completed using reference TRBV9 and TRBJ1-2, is DSGVTQTPKHLITATGQRVTLRCSPRSGDLSVYWYQQSLDQGLQFLIQYYNGEERAKGNILERFSAQQFPDLHSELNLSSLELGDSALYFCASSVGRQGYTFGSGTRLTVV.

The CDR3 sequence is CASSSRGTPEAFF. Here the CDR3 DNA reads TGTGCCAGCAGTTCCCGAGGGACCCCTGAAGCTTTCTTT. V and J are TRBV6-5 and TRBJ1-1; possibly TRBD1 for D (5 bases). Trimming took 4 bases from V and 6 from J, leaving 12 bases between them. The CDR3 loop spans 13 amino acids. Looked up from germline, CDR1 is MNHEY and CDR2 is SVGAGI.